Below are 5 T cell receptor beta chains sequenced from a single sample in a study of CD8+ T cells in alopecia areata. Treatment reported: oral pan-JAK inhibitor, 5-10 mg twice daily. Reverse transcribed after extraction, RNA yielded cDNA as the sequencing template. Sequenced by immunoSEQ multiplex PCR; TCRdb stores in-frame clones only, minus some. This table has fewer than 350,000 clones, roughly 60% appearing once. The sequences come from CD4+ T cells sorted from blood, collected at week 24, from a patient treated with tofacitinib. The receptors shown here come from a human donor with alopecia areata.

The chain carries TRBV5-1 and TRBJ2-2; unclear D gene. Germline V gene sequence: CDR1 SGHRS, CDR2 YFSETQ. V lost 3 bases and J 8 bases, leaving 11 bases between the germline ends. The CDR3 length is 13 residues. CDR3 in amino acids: CASSSQRPGELFF. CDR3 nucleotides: TGCGCCAGCAGCTCACAGCGCCCTGGGGAGCTGTTTTTT. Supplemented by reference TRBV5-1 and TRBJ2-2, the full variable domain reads KAGVTQTPRYLIKTRGQQVTLSCSPISGHRSVSWYQQTPGQGLQFLFEYFSETQRNKGNFPGRFSGRQFSNSRSEMNVSTLELGDSALYLCASSSQRPGELFFGEGSRLTVL.

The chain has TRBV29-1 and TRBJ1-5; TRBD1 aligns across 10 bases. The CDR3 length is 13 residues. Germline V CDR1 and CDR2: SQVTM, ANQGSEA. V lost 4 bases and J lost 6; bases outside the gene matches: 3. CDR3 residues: CSVGQGAGQPQHF. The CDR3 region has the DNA TGCAGCGTTGGACAGGGGGCGGGTCAGCCCCAGCATTTT.

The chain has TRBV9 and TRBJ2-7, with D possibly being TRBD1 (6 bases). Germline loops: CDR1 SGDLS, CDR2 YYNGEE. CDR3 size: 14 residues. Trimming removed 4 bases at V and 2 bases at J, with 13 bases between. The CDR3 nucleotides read TGTGCCAGCAGCACAGGGACGGACCCCTACGAGCAGTACTTC. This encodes CASSTGTDPYEQYF.

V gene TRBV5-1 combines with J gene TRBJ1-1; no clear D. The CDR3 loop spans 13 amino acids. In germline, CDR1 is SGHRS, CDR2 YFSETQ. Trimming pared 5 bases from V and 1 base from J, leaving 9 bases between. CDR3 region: CASSHQENTEAFF. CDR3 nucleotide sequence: TGCGCCAGCAGTCATCAGGAGAACACTGAAGCTTTCTTT.

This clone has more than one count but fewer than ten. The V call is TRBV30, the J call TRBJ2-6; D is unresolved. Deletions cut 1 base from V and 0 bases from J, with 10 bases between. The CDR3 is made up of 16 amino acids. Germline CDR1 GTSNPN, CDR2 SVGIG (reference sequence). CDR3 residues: CAWSGLRFSGANVLTF. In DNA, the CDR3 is TGTGCCTGGAGTGGCCTAAGGTTCTCTGGGGCCAACGTCCTGACTTTC.